This TCR beta chain was profiled in a study of T cell repertoires in cytomegalovirus infection. Study-wide context: The public TCR beta signatures pointed to both CMV infection and matching HLA type. Findings and caveats of the study: Individuals carrying CMV plus the relevant HLA were identified by cumulative frequency of public TCR beta families. HLA-C-restricted CMV clonotypes gave the most frequent clonotype in two of eight donors.

This clonotype has ten or more counts. The antigen is not known. One entry per CDR3 protein, called by TCRdb with MiXCR from the reads. The sample holds roughly 500,000 distinct CDR3 sequences, around 35% seen once. The CDR3 spans 17 residues. CDR1 and CDR2 from the germline V gene are SGHTA and FQGNSA. J was trimmed by 4 bases and V by 0 bases; bases with no gene match: 11. Sequenced material: cultured PBMCs, taken from culture after CMV antigen stimulation. This receptor was identified in a human donor in good health (CMV status not recorded). Some clones in this sample may be carry-over from other donors' samples. The chain carries TRBV7-2 and TRBJ2-5, with 7 bases lining up with TRBD2. CDR3 loop: CASSLALPGRGGETQYF. The CDR3 region has the DNA TGTGCCAGCAGCTTAGCTCTCCCGGGACGCGGGGGAGAGACCCAGTACTTC.